This T cell receptor beta chain stems from a study of CD8 T cells in Susac syndrome (dated by TCRdb to the late 2010s). Looking at the study overall: Among the sequenced Susac syndrome patients, roughly six had clinically active disease and roughly 8 were in clinical remission. At the time of blood withdrawal, Susac syndrome patients were either therapy-naive, taking corticosteroids (with some also receiving IVIg), or on IVIg alone. The study used repertoire sequencing to test whether antigen drove CD8+ T cell activation and differentiation in Susac syndrome. The study compared CD8+ T cell repertoire clonality among 12 healthy donors, around 14 Susac syndrome patients and fewer than 19 multiple sclerosis patients. Summary of the overall study and its limitations: Clonal expansion was seen in Susac syndrome CD8+ repertoires, peaking in CD8+ TEMRA cells and being greater in clinically active patients than in remitting ones. The number of individuals in the TCR sequencing and HLA analysis was acknowledged as relatively small. In the total CD8+ and CD8+ TEMRA repertoires, over 15 and five Susac-specific public clones, respectively, were identified.

Note on this clonotype: Its antigen target is currently unknown. One base away there is no much larger clone; base qualities are not given.

RNA was extracted using the RNeasy kit, and about 0.5 to 1 ug of the RNA was reverse transcribed with random hexamers. The immunoSEQ multiplex PCR assay, covering 54 Vbeta and 13 Jbeta segments, was used to amplify TCR beta CDR3 regions. PCR amplification bias was corrected using a synthetic template baseline for primer optimization and computational correction. Turning to the authors' computational methods: Reads were annotated to V, D and J genes per IMGT and analyzed with immunoSEQ Analyzer, keeping only productive sequences. Clonality was calculated as one minus the Shannon entropy normalized by log2 of the number of productive unique sequences. For each patient and control, public and private clones were evaluated among the 100 most prevalent clones. Clones were defined as Susac-specific when absent from the healthy and MS cohorts, from over a thousand published viral clones and from other ImmuneACCESS disease sequences. The public sequencing data were trimmed at Q25 with fastp and processed into clonotypes with MiXCR by TCRdb, which kept only in-frame beta chains. All rows with the same CDR3 protein become a single entry with the most common DNA and genes. TCRdb's processing, not the authors', yielded these V and J calls. This sample has around 80,000 distinct CDR3 sequences in its table, and roughly 94% of those were observed once. The ten top clones hold over 0.45% of the sample.

V loses 4 bases, J loses 8 bases, and the germline ends lie 16 bases apart. Its CDR3 holds 14 amino acids, cysteine through phenylalanine. The only DNA kept is the CDR3, 42 bases in frame from the first base. The germline V gene (reference sequence) gives CDR1 as SGHNT and CDR2 as YYREEE. Peripheral blood CD8+ and CD4+ T cells from healthy donors, Susac syndrome patients and multiple sclerosis patients were profiled using high-throughput TCR beta sequencing. The Susac syndrome patients fulfilled recently defined diagnostic criteria for definite or probable disease. Bulk CD8+ and CD4+ T cells were purified by magnetic negative isolation, whereas CD8+ TEMRA cells were enriched by FACS. Blood was collected in EDTA tubes and processed within 24 hours, with PBMCs isolated through density gradient centrifugation. PBMCs destined for TCR sequencing were cryopreserved in liquid nitrogen and later thawed in a 37 °C water bath. A purity of at least 90% was achieved for sorted or isolated CD4+, CD8+ and CD8+ TEMRA cells.

This receptor chain uses TRBV5-4 and TRBJ2-1; the D gene cannot be resolved reliably. Sequences were obtained from CD8+ T cells from PBMCs. The receptor was isolated from a human donor with Susac syndrome. The CDR3 region: CASSRAPSIDEQFF. The DNA sequence is given as TGTGCCAGCAGCCGGGCTCCTTCGATCGATGAGCAGTTCTTC.